This TCR beta chain appears in the sequencing data of a study of breast tumors, draining lymph nodes, adjacent tissues. Breast cancer patients provided tissue from their axillary draining lymph nodes. This clonotype was seen ten or more times. This may be a read error: a much more frequent sequence differs by one nucleotide. TCRdb called the multiplex PCR reads again in MiXCR, with one record for every CDR3 protein. Among approximately 140,000 distinct CDR3 sequences listed, approximately 29% were seen once. This clonotype was sampled from a female donor with breast cancer. Some clones in this sample may be carry-over from other donors' samples. Sequencing was done on a sample of axillary lymph node tissue.

The CDR3 DNA is TGCAGTGCCCTGGGAGGGGAGAGCTCCTCCAATGAGCAGTTCTTC. Its protein is CSALGGESSSNEQFF. V gene TRBV20-1 combines with J gene TRBJ2-1, with TRBD2 identical over 7 bases. CDR1 is DFQATT, CDR2 SNEGSKA, per germline (reference sequence). The CDR3 is made up of 15 amino acids.